The rows below give T cell receptor beta chains drawn from one sample of a study of early T cells in non-severe SARS-CoV-2 infection. MiXCR was run by TCRdb on the 5' RACE reads, yielding one entry per CDR3 protein. The sample holds around 40,000 distinct CDR3 sequences, around 5.7% seen once. The sequencing sample was made of whole blood. These receptors were taken from an adult who was a healthcare worker with PCR-confirmed SARS-CoV-2 infection or an uninfected control (not recorded which). Both conserved end residues are part of each CDR3. Each record gives: CDR3 DNA, CDR3 protein, V gene, J gene, D gene, clone size. A D gene is named only where the DNA matches it firmly. Only part of the rows carry a size: once, few, many, or a class if the clone is expanded.

cdr3_nt: TGTGCCAGCAGCTCGAGGACGGATACGCAGTATTTT
cdr3_aa: CASSSRTDTQYF
v_call: TRBV7-8
j_call: TRBJ2-3
d_call: -
clone_size: many

cdr3_nt: TGTGCCAGCAGTGGCAGCGGCTATAGCACAGATACGCAGTATTTT
cdr3_aa: CASSGSGYSTDTQYF
v_call: TRBV2
j_call: TRBJ2-3
d_call: -
clone_size: many

cdr3_nt: TGTGCCAGCAGCGTACGAGACTACCGACAAGAGACCCAGTACTTC
cdr3_aa: CASSVRDYRQETQYF
v_call: TRBV9
j_call: TRBJ2-5
d_call: -
clone_size: many

cdr3_nt: TGTGCCAGCAGTTTAAGAGCGGGAGGACTTCACTCCTACGAGCAGTACTTC
cdr3_aa: CASSLRAGGLHSYEQYF
v_call: TRBV27
j_call: TRBJ2-7
d_call: TRBD2
clone_size: -

cdr3_nt: TGTGCCAGCAGACCGGTGGGACTAGCGGGCCCGAGCTCCTACGAGCAGTACTTC
cdr3_aa: CASRPVGLAGPSSYEQYF
v_call: TRBV6-1
j_call: TRBJ2-7
d_call: TRBD2
clone_size: many

cdr3_nt: TGTGCCAGCAGCCTCGTTGCCGGGACTAGCGGGAGGCGGTACAATGAGCAGTTCTTC
cdr3_aa: CASSLVAGTSGRRYNEQFF
v_call: TRBV3-1
j_call: TRBJ2-1
d_call: TRBD2
clone_size: many

cdr3_nt: TGCAGCGTGGCGGGACAGGGTGGGAACGTGGAGCTGTTTTTT
cdr3_aa: CSVAGQGGNVELFF
v_call: TRBV29-1
j_call: TRBJ2-2
d_call: TRBD1
clone_size: few

cdr3_nt: TGTGCCAGCAGTTACTCCGGGACAGAAGAGACCCAGTACTTC
cdr3_aa: CASSYSGTEETQYF
v_call: TRBV6-5
j_call: TRBJ2-5
d_call: TRBD1
clone_size: many

cdr3_nt: TGTGCCAGCAGTTTACGGGTGACCTCGGGCACAGATACGCAGTATTTT
cdr3_aa: CASSLRVTSGTDTQYF
v_call: TRBV27
j_call: TRBJ2-3
d_call: -
clone_size: many

cdr3_nt: TGTGCCAGCAGCTTAGGACAGGTCTCCTACAATGAGCAGTTCTTC
cdr3_aa: CASSLGQVSYNEQFF
v_call: TRBV7-3
j_call: TRBJ2-1
d_call: TRBD1
clone_size: few

cdr3_nt: TGCGCCAGCAGCTTGGCGGGGGGACCTGAAGCTTTCTTT
cdr3_aa: CASSLAGGPEAFF
v_call: TRBV5-1
j_call: TRBJ1-1
d_call: -
clone_size: many

cdr3_nt: TGTGCCAGCAGTGTACAGGGGACAAGGGTGAGCAATCAGCCCCAGCATTTT
cdr3_aa: CASSVQGTRVSNQPQHF
v_call: TRBV6-1
j_call: TRBJ1-5
d_call: TRBD1
clone_size: many

cdr3_nt: TGTGCCAGCAGGGAAGGAGTGAGCTCCTACAATGAGCAGTTCTTC
cdr3_aa: CASREGVSSYNEQFF
v_call: TRBV25-1
j_call: TRBJ2-1
d_call: -
clone_size: many

cdr3_nt: TGTGCCAGCAGCCCTGGGCTCGCCGAGCAGTACTTC
cdr3_aa: CASSPGLAEQYF
v_call: TRBV5-4
j_call: TRBJ2-7
d_call: -
clone_size: many

cdr3_nt: TGTGCCAGCAGCTGGACTAGCGGGGGCTCCTACAATGAGCAGTTCTTC
cdr3_aa: CASSWTSGGSYNEQFF
v_call: TRBV12-3/TRBV12-4
j_call: TRBJ2-1
d_call: TRBD2
clone_size: many

cdr3_nt: TGTGCCAGCAGTTTAGCGTCGTCAAGCGGGCCCTACAATGAGCAGTTCTTC
cdr3_aa: CASSLASSSGPYNEQFF
v_call: TRBV12-3/TRBV12-4
j_call: TRBJ2-1
d_call: -
clone_size: many

cdr3_nt: TGTGCCTGGAGTGTCAAAAGGGTTGTGAGCACCGGGGAGCTGTTTTTT
cdr3_aa: CAWSVKRVVSTGELFF
v_call: TRBV30
j_call: TRBJ2-2
d_call: -
clone_size: -

cdr3_nt: TGTGCCAGCAGCTTAGAGGGGGCTAGCGGAGCTAGCATAGATACGCAGTATTTT
cdr3_aa: CASSLEGASGASIDTQYF
v_call: TRBV7-8
j_call: TRBJ2-3
d_call: -
clone_size: many

cdr3_nt: TGCGCCAGCAGCTTGTACCCTCAGGCGAAACTAGCGCAATACGAGCAGTACTTC
cdr3_aa: CASSLYPQAKLAQYEQYF
v_call: TRBV5-1
j_call: TRBJ2-7
d_call: TRBD2
clone_size: many

cdr3_nt: TGTGCCAGCAGTGGTTTAAGGCGTCAGGGGAATAAGGAGCAGTACTTC
cdr3_aa: CASSGLRRQGNKEQYF
v_call: TRBV2
j_call: TRBJ2-7
d_call: -
clone_size: many

cdr3_nt: TGTGCCAGCAGCTTAAGGGTCAGCCAGTCCATATTCACCGGGGAGCTGTTTTTT
cdr3_aa: CASSLRVSQSIFTGELFF
v_call: TRBV7-8
j_call: TRBJ2-2
d_call: -
clone_size: many

cdr3_nt: TGCAGCGTTGCTCTAGATACGCAGTATTTT
cdr3_aa: CSVALDTQYF
v_call: TRBV29-1
j_call: TRBJ2-3
d_call: -
clone_size: many

cdr3_nt: TGCAGCCCGAAGATCGCGCCGAAAGAGACCCAGTACTTC
cdr3_aa: CSPKIAPKETQYF
v_call: TRBV29-1
j_call: TRBJ2-5
d_call: -
clone_size: -

cdr3_nt: TGCAGTGCTAGTGGCGATAGCTCCTACAATGAGCAGTTCTTC
cdr3_aa: CSASGDSSYNEQFF
v_call: TRBV20-1
j_call: TRBJ2-1
d_call: -
clone_size: few

cdr3_nt: TGTGCCAGTAGTCTACTAGCGGGAGATTTCGGCGAGCAGTACTTC
cdr3_aa: CASSLLAGDFGEQYF
v_call: TRBV19
j_call: TRBJ2-7
d_call: TRBD2
clone_size: -